A single sample is the source of the 22 T cell receptor beta chains below, sequenced in a study of Graves' ophthalmopathy and Graves' hyperthyroidism. The TCR beta CDR3 regions underwent amplification from RNA transcripts. HTBI primers served in a first-round RT-PCR, which a second-round multiplex PCR followed. In TCRdb, the multiplex PCR reads were re-called with MiXCR into one record per CDR3 protein. The top ten clones hold 44% of a sample with some 750,000 distinct CDR3 sequences, approximately 40% of them seen once. Input material: peripheral blood. These receptors were taken from an adult man with Graves' ophthalmopathy.

This rearrangement joins TRBV25-1 to TRBJ2-6; TRBD2 matches 9 bases. Germline V gene lookup returns CDR1 MGHDK and CDR2 SYGVNS. J lost 1 base, V lost 6 bases, and 10 bases had no gene match. The CDR3 length is 18 residues. For the CDR3, the DNA is TGTGCCAGCAGCCCACTGGTAGCGGGAGTATCTGGGGCCAACGTCCTGACTTTC. It translates to CASSPLVAGVSGANVLTF.

This clonotype was seen a handful of times. This sequence joins TRBV10-3 and TRBJ1-2, with 7 bases lining up with TRBD1. Per germline, CDR1 ENHRY and CDR2 SYGVKD. This CDR3 spans 15 amino acids. V gave up 10 bases and J gave up 5 bases; unmatched junction bases: 16. The chain's CDR3 is CASRNAGPQGYGYTF. CDR3 in DNA: TGTGCCAGCAGGAACGCCGGGCCACAGGGGTATGGCTACACCTTC.

About this clonotype itself: A read error may produce the germline difference seen at one junction end. The CDR3 nucleotides read TGTGCCAGCAGTTACTCGAGCGCCGGGAGCTCTGGAAACACCATATATTTT. This translates into CASSYSSAGSSGNTIYF. The rearrangement joins TRBV10-3 to TRBJ1-3; D gene uncertain. The CDR3 has 17 residues. The germline CDR1 and CDR2 sequences are ENHRY and SYGVKD.

A few counts support this clonotype. One end of the junction varies from germline; a read error may be responsible. CDR3 region: CASSQDPGGLSSYEQYF. The CDR3 bases are TGTGCCAGCAGCCAAGATCCGGGGGGGCTTTCCTCCTATGAGCAGTACTTC. The rearrangement links TRBV3-1 to TRBJ2-7, with 8 bases fitting TRBD2. CDR1 is LGHDT, CDR2 YNNKEL, per germline (reference sequence). The CDR3 runs to 17 residues.

This clonotype was recorded at least ten times. This sequence joins TRBV7-9 and TRBJ1-2; maybe TRBD1 (6 bases). Germline V CDR1 and CDR2: SEHNR, FQNEAQ (reference sequence). The CDR3 has 12 residues. The V end was cut by 5 bases, the J end by 6 bases, with 10 bases between. In DNA, the CDR3 is TGTGCCAGCAGCGCGACAGGAGATGGCTACACCTTC. It encodes CASSATGDGYTF.

The rearrangement links TRBV15 to TRBJ1-5, with D unclear. The V end lost 4 bases, the J end lost 3 bases, and 13 bases lay between the germline ends. The CDR3 spans 15 residues. The germline V gene has CDR1 LNHNV and CDR2 YYDKDF (reference sequence). Written as DNA, the CDR3 is TGTGCCACCAGCATTGGAGGGCAGTTCAATCAGCCCCAGCATTTT. Translated, it gives CATSIGGQFNQPQHF. Together with reference TRBV15 and TRBJ1-5, the CDR3 gives the full variable domain: DAMVIQNPRYQVTQFGKPVTLSCSQTLNHNVMYWYQQKSSQAPKLLFHYYDKDFNNEADTPDNFQSRRPNTSFCFLDIRSPGLGDTAMYLCATSIGGQFNQPQHFGDGTRLSIL.

The J gene is TRBJ2-7, the V gene TRBV24-1; D unclear. This CDR3 spans 14 amino acids. V was shortened by 3 bases and J by 5 bases, with 13 bases between the two germline ends. CDR1 KGHDR and CDR2 SFDVKD come from the germline V gene. CDR3: CATSDPLRTNEQYF. The CDR3 region has the DNA TGTGCCACCAGTGATCCGCTAAGAACTAACGAGCAGTACTTC.

V gene TRBV11-2 combines with J gene TRBJ2-1, with D uncertain. Trimming took off 3 bases at V and 12 bases at J, with 12 bases between the two ends. CDR1 SGHAT and CDR2 FQNNGV come from the germline V gene. The CDR3 runs to 12 residues. The CDR3 DNA reads as TGTGCCAGCAGCTTGTCGAGATCTGCGCAGTTCTTC. Protein product: CASSLSRSAQFF.

This clonotype appeared many times. J is TRBJ2-7 and V is TRBV24-1; 8 positions match TRBD2. Germline CDR1 is KGHDR and CDR2 is SFDVKD. V lost 3 bases and J lost 6; bases outside the gene matches: 15. The CDR3 sequence is 17 residues long. The CDR3 region is CATSDPTGLAGRLEQYF. The DNA of the CDR3 is TGTGCCACCAGTGATCCCACCGGGCTAGCGGGCCGCCTCGAGCAGTACTTC.

Worth noting for this clonotype: A much larger clone differs from this one at a single base, so this may be a read error. The chain recombines TRBV11-2 with TRBJ2-5, with D possibly being TRBD1 (6 bases). Germline V gene data show CDR1 as SGHAT and CDR2 as FQNNGV. The CDR3 totals 13 residues. CDR3 region: CGSSSGQTETQYF. The CDR3 DNA follows: TGTGGCAGCAGCTCCGGACAGACCGAGACCCAGTACTTC.

This clonotype was seen more than once but under ten times. The J gene is TRBJ1-1, the V gene TRBV11-2; D gene uncertain. Germline assignment: CDR1 SGHAT and CDR2 FQNNGV. Trimming left V 2 bases short and J 4 bases short, with 14 bases between. The CDR3 has 15 residues. The CDR3 DNA reads as TGTGCCAGCAGCTTAATCCTAGGTTCGGGCACTGAAGCTTTCTTT. Translation: CASSLILGSGTEAFF. Drawing the rest from reference TRBV11-2 and TRBJ1-1, the complete variable domain is EAGVAQSPRYKIIEKRQSVAFWCNPISGHATLYWYQQILGQGPKLLIQFQNNGVVDDSQLPKDRFSAERLKGVDSTLKIQPAKLEDSAVYLCASSLILGSGTEAFFGQGTRLTVV.

This clonotype has a count of ten or more. The chain carries TRBV7-9 and TRBJ1-1; D may be TRBD1 (5 bases). Germline assignment: CDR1 SEHNR and CDR2 FQNEAQ (reference sequence). The length of the CDR3 is 15 residues. Trimming took 1 base from V and 5 from J, leaving 14 bases between them. The CDR3 coding sequence is TGTGCCAGCAGCTTAGGAGGAAAGAGGGGAACTGAAGCTTTCTTT. It yields the protein CASSLGGKRGTEAFF.

The chain couples TRBV5-4 to TRBJ2-5; 9 nucleotides line up with TRBD2. The V segment lost 2 bases and the J segment 0 bases; nucleotides outside the gene matches: 2. The CDR3 extends over 15 amino acids. Looked up from germline, CDR1 is SGHNT and CDR2 is YYREEE (reference sequence). In DNA form, the CDR3 reads TGTGCCAGCAGCTTAAGCGGGGGGTACCAAGAGACCCAGTACTTC. Amino acids: CASSLSGGYQETQYF.

Note on this clonotype: One junction end does not reproduce the germline sequence, and a read error may be involved. This sequence joins TRBV24-1 and TRBJ1-5; TRBD1 might be the D (5 bases). The germline V gene has CDR1 KGHDR and CDR2 SFDVKD. The CDR3 contains 15 residues. The CDR3 loop is CASSLLTGATQPQHF. Here the CDR3 DNA reads TGTGCCAGCAGTTTACTTACCGGGGCCACTCAGCCCCAGCATTTT.

This sequence joins TRBV29-1 and TRBJ1-1, with a weak D call TRBD1 (6 bases). Per the germline V gene, CDR1 is SQVTM and CDR2 is ANQGSEA. CDR3 length: 12 residues. V was clipped by 8 bases and J by 2 bases, with 12 bases between them. The chain's CDR3 is CSSGTLNTEAFF. The CDR3 bases are TGCAGCTCGGGGACACTTAACACTGAAGCTTTCTTT.

This clonotype was counted between two and nine times. J is TRBJ2-2 and V is TRBV7-8; D is perhaps TRBD2 (5 bases). Germline lookup yields CDR1 SGHVS and CDR2 FQNEAQ. The CDR3 contains 14 residues. The V gene lost 6 bases and the J gene lost 6 bases, with 14 bases spanning the gap. This CDR3 reads CASSQTSFSGELFF. The CDR3 coding sequence is TGTGCCAGCAGTCAAACTAGTTTTTCCGGGGAGCTGTTTTTT. The entire variable domain, with the rest obtained from reference TRBV7-8 and TRBJ2-2, is as follows: GAGVSQSPRYKVAKRGQDVALRCDPISGHVSLFWYQQALGQGPEFLTYFQNEAQLDKSGLPSDRFFAERPEGSVSTLKIQRTQQEDSAVYLCASSQTSFSGELFFGEGSRLTVL.

CDR3 in DNA: TGCGCCAGCAGCTTCCCTGTTTGGACAGTCTCTGGGGCCAACGTCCTGACTTTC. Protein: CASSFPVWTVSGANVLTF. The rearrangement joins TRBV5-1 to TRBJ2-6; weak D call: TRBD1 (6 bases). The CDR3 has 18 amino acids. The germline gives CDR1 SGHRS, CDR2 YFSETQ. Trimming pared 2 bases from V and 0 bases from J, leaving 15 bases between.

This clonotype was detected ten times or more. V and J are TRBV20-1 and TRBJ1-5, with TRBD1 identical over 9 bases. This CDR3 has 13 residues. CDR1 and CDR2 (germline): DFQATT, SNEGSKA (reference sequence). The V gene end was trimmed by 1 base and the J gene end by 6 bases; junction bases not matched to a gene: 1. The DNA for the CDR3 is TGCAGTGCTAGAGGGACAGGGGTTCAGCCCCAGCATTTT. This translates into CSARGTGVQPQHF.

There are a few counts of this clonotype. The chain has TRBV7-9 and TRBJ1-4; 7 nucleotides line up with TRBD1. V lost 4 bases, J lost 3 bases, and 8 bases stayed unmatched. The CDR3 is 16 residues long. Germline V CDR1 and CDR2: SEHNR, FQNEAQ (reference sequence). CDR3: CASSSNTGEANEKLFF. The CDR3 DNA follows: TGTGCCAGCAGCTCCAATACAGGGGAAGCTAATGAAAAACTGTTTTTT. The full variable domain, rest sourced from reference TRBV7-9 and TRBJ1-4, is DTGVSQNPRHKITKRGQNVTFRCDPISEHNRLYWYRQTLGQGPEFLTYFQNEAQLEKSRLLSDRFSAERPKGSFSTLEIQRTEQGDSAMYLCASSSNTGEANEKLFFGSGTQLSVL.

This clonotype was seen a few times. In nucleotides, the CDR3 is TGCAGTGTTTGGGCGAGAATGAACACTGAAGCTTTCTTT. It yields the protein CSVWARMNTEAFF. The J gene is TRBJ1-1, the V gene TRBV20-1; D unresolved. The CDR3 spans 13 residues. CDR1 and CDR2 from the germline V gene are DFQATT and SNEGSKA (reference sequence). Trimming took 7 bases from V and 0 from J, leaving 12 bases between them.

The chain employs TRBV7-2 and TRBJ1-2; possible D gene TRBD1, 5 bases. Germline assignment: CDR1 SGHTA and CDR2 FQGNSA. The CDR3 length is 14 residues. V was cut by 8 bases and J by 0 bases, with 13 bases left in between. CDR3 nucleotide sequence: TGTGCCAGCTTAGCGTCCAGGGCTAACTATGGCTACACCTTC. Protein sequence: CASLASRANYGYTF.

In this sample, this clonotype turned up many times. The V call is TRBV20-1, the J call TRBJ1-2, with a possible D match to TRBD1 (6 bases). The CDR3 totals 13 residues. Germline assignment: CDR1 DFQATT and CDR2 SNEGSKA (reference sequence). V lost 6 bases and J 2 bases, leaving 13 bases between the germline ends. The CDR3 loop reads CSALGQTNYGYTF. CDR3 bases: TGCAGTGCCCTCGGACAGACAAACTATGGCTACACCTTC.